This T cell receptor beta chain was retrieved from a study of immune characterization of retroperitoneal liposarcoma. This clonotype has more than one count but fewer than ten. The length of the CDR3 is 16 residues. The junction had 9 bases not matched to a gene; V was cut back by 7 bases and J by 1 base. Germline loops: CDR1 MNHNS, CDR2 SASEGT. TCRdb reprocessed the PCR reads via MiXCR and lists one record per CDR3 protein. The data contain 2,300 or so distinct CDR3 sequences, 40% to 55% of them singletons. The chain recombines TRBV6-1 with TRBJ2-2; 7 positions agree with TRBD1. Sequenced: tumor tissue. The sequence was obtained from a female donor with retroperitoneal liposarcoma. The CDR3 region has the DNA TGTGCCAGCACTACCGACAGGGTCGGGAACACCGGGGAGCTGTTTTTT. Translated, it gives CASTTDRVGNTGELFF.